This T cell receptor (beta chain) was sequenced for a study of blood T cell repertoires in COVID-19. Study background: Sample material is recorded as cDNA or gDNA derived from T cells, B-cell-depleted T cells, or PBMCs.

This CDR3 is 13 amino acids long. The germline gives CDR1 MNHEY, CDR2 SVGAGI. Trimming stripped 7 bases from V and 2 bases from J, with 11 bases between. Per the study methods: How many nucleated cells were present was estimated from reference gene primer amplification. Assay used: immunoSEQ multiplex PCR; TCRdb lists only in-frame clones, some missing. Clonal size and the V and J genes are those of that table, whereas D and trimming came from the DNA. The table has nearly 350,000 clones, about nine tenths seen once. V gene TRBV6-5 combines with J gene TRBJ1-2; TRBD1 might be the D (5 bases). The sequenced sample was peripheral blood. This TCR was sampled from a woman in her 70s with COVID-19, enrolled during active disease. The CDR3 here is CASNRQTNYGYTF. DNA for the CDR3: TGTGCCAGCAACAGACAGACCAACTATGGCTACACCTTC.